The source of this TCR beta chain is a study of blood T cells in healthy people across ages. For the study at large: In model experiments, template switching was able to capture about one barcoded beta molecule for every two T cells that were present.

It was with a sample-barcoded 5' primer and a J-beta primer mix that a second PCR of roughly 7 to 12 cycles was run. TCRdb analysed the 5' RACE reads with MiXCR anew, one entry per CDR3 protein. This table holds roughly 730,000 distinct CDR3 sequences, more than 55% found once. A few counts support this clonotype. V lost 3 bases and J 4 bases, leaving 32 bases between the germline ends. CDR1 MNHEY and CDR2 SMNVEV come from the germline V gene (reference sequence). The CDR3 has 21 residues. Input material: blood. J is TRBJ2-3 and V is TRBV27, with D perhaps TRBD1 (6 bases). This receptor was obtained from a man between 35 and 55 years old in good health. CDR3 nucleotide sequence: TGTGCCAGCAGTTTGCGGGTGGGCACAGGGTTACCACCCCGGGTGGCAGATACGCAGTATTTT. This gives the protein CASSLRVGTGLPPRVADTQYF.